This TCR beta chain was recorded in a study of cytomegalovirus exposure and HLA in healthy donors. Vbeta (60) and Jbeta (13) primers were used in the PCR. Assay used: immunoSEQ multiplex PCR; TCRdb lists only in-frame clones, some missing. The table has under 200,000 clones, roughly 85% seen once. Points on this clone: Antigen: not known.

Findings and limits, study-wide: Most TCRs appeared rarely, but some public TCRs recurred in many donors. Reportedly, a later analysis found an Asian-associated ancestry cluster had fewer N-insertions than the approximately 600-donor mean. Highest at DRB1 and lowest at HLA-C, TCR association rates differed among HLA loci in a later analysis.

The ends lost 1 base at V and 4 bases at J; junction bases unmatched: 3. Germline CDR1 SGHAT, CDR2 FQNNGV. The length of the CDR3 is 14 residues. This receptor was identified in a woman younger than 30 in good health and CMV-seronegative. Sequenced material: PBMCs. The genes are TRBV11-2 and TRBJ2-7; 8 bases map to TRBD1. In DNA form, the CDR3 reads TGTGCCAGCAGCTTAGGGACAGGGCCTTACGAGCAGTACTTC. This sequence encodes CASSLGTGPYEQYF.